These T cell receptor beta chains were read from a single sample in a study of blood T cell repertoires in COVID-19. Repertoires were generated with immunoSEQ multiplex PCR, while TCRdb's copy carries only in-frame clones and drops some. The data contain around 200,000 clones, about nine tenths of them singletons. The sequencing input was PBMCs or T cells enriched from blood (not recorded which). The receptor set was obtained from a woman aged 40 to 50 with acute COVID-19. Both conserved end residues are part of each CDR3. A D gene is named only where the DNA matches it firmly. A row's size may be missing; if present it is once, few, many or a size class.

abundance	v_gene	j_gene	d_gene	CDR3nt	CDR3aa
.	TRBV7-2	TRBJ1-5	.	TGTGCCAGCAGCCACAGGGTTGAGAGCAATCAGCCCCAGCATTTT	CASSHRVESNQPQHF
.	TRBV19	TRBJ2-1	TRBD2	TGTGCCAGTATTCCGCGGGGTAGCGGGGGAGTAAATGAGCAGTTCTTC	CASIPRGSGGVNEQFF
.	TRBV3-1/TRBV3-2	TRBJ2-5	.	TGTGCCAGCAGCCAAGAAAGAAAGACTTGGCGGTCCAAAGAGACCCAGTACTTC	CASSQERKTWRSKETQYF
.	TRBV7-9	TRBJ2-3	TRBD2	TGTGCCAGCAGCCTCGCGGGGGGATTCACAGATACGCAGTATTTT	CASSLAGGFTDTQYF
.	TRBV5-1	TRBJ2-1	TRBD2	TGCGCCAGCAGCGGGCTGACTAGCGGGGGGACCAATGAGCAGTTCTTC	CASSGLTSGGTNEQFF
.	TRBV13	TRBJ1-4	.	TGTGCCAGCAGCTTAGGGGTGGCCGAAAAACTGTTTTTT	CASSLGVAEKLFF
.	TRBV7-8	TRBJ1-1	.	TGTGCCAGCAGCCCCGCCCCCAGGGCTACTGAAGCTTTCTTT	CASSPAPRATEAFF
.	TRBV14	TRBJ2-2	.	TGTGCCAGCAGCCAAAGACTGGACGGGGAGCTGTTTTTT	CASSQRLDGELFF
few	TRBV11-3	TRBJ2-2	.	TGTGCCAGCAGTCCGGACAGACGAAACACCGGGGAGCTGTTTTTT	CASSPDRRNTGELFF
.	TRBV5-1	TRBJ1-5	.	TGCGCCAGCAGCTTGGTCGCAGGGTCCAATCAGCCCCAGCATTTT	CASSLVAGSNQPQHF